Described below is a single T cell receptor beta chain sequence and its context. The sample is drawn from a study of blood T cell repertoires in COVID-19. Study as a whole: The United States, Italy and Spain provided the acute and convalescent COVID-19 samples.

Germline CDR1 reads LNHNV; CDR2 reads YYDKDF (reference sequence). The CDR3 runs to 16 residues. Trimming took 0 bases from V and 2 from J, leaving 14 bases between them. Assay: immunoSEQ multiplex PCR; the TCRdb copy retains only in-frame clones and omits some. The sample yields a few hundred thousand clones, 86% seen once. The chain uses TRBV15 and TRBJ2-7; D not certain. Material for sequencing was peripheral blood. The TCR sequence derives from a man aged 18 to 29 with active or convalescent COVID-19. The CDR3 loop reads CATSRDVTVHTYEQYF. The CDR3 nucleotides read TGTGCCACCAGCAGAGATGTCACAGTTCATACCTACGAGCAGTACTTC.